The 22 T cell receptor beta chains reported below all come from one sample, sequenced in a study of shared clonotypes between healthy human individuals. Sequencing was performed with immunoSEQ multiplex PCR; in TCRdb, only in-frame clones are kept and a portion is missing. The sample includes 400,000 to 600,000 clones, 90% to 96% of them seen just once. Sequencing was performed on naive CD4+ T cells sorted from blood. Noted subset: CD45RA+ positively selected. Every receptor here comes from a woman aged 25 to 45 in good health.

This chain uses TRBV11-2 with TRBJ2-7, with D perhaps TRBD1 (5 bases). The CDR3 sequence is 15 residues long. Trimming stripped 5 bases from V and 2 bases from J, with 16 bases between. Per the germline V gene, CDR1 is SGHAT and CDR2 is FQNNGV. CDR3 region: CASSPLRGTAYEQYF. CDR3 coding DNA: TGTGCCAGCAGCCCTCTTAGGGGCACCGCCTACGAGCAGTACTTC. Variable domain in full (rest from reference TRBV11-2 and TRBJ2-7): EAGVAQSPRYKIIEKRQSVAFWCNPISGHATLYWYQQILGQGPKLLIQFQNNGVVDDSQLPKDRFSAERLKGVDSTLKIQPAKLEDSAVYLCASSPLRGTAYEQYFGPGTRLTVT.

CDR3 DNA sequence: TGTGCCAGCAGTAGCAGGGTCCTTGAAAAACTGTTTTTT. Translated, it gives CASSSRVLEKLFF. The chain uses TRBV6-1 and TRBJ1-4, with D possibly TRBD1 on 5 matching bases. Trimming cost V 5 bases and J 7 bases, with 11 bases left between them. This CDR3 region has 13 residues. CDR1 is MNHNS, CDR2 SASEGT, per germline.

The CDR3 nucleotides read TGTGCCAGCAGTGAACGGTGGGCGGGGGAGCTGTTTTTT. This sequence encodes CASSERWAGELFF. The chain joins TRBV25-1 to TRBJ2-2; D uncertain. V lost 2 bases, J lost 8 bases, and 9 bases lay in between. Germline loops: CDR1 MGHDK, CDR2 SYGVNS. This CDR3 comprises 13 residues.

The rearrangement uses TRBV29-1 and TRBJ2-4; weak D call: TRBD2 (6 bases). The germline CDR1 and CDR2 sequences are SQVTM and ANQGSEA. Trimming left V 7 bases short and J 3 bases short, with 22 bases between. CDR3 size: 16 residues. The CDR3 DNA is TGCAGCGCCCTGGGGGGTTGGGACGAGTTCAAAAACATTCAGTACTTC. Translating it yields CSALGGWDEFKNIQYF.

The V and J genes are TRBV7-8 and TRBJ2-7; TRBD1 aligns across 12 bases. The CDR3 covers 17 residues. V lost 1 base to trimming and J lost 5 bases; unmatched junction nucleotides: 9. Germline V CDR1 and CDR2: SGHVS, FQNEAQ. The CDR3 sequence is CASSLEGSGTGGDEQYF. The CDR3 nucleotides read TGTGCCAGCAGCTTAGAGGGGTCCGGGACAGGGGGCGACGAGCAGTACTTC.

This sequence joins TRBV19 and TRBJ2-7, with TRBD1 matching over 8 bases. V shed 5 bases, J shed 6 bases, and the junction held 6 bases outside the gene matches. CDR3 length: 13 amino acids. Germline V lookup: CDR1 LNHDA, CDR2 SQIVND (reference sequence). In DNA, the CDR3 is TGTGCCAGTAGTCCCGACAGGGGAGGCGAGCAGTACTTC. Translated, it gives CASSPDRGGEQYF.

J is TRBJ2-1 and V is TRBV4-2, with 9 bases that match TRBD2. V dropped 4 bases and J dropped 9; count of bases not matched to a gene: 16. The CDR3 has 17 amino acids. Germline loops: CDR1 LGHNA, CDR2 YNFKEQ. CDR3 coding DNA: TGTGCCAGCAGCCCCTTAGCGGGAGTCTACCCGGGGGGTGAGCAGTTCTTC. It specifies CASSPLAGVYPGGEQFF.

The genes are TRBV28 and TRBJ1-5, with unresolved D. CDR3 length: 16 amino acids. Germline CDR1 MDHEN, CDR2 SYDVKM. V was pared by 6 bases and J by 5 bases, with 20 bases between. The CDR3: CASSSSALGVHQPQHF. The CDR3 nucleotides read TGTGCCAGCAGCTCATCAGCCCTGGGAGTACATCAGCCCCAGCATTTT.

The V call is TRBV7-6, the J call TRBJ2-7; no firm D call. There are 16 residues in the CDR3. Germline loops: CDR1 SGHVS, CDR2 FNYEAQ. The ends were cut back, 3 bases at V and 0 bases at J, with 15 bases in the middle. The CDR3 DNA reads TGTGCCAGCAGCTTGGGGTCCTGGCCCAGCTCCTACGAGCAGTACTTC. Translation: CASSLGSWPSSYEQYF.

CDR3 in amino acids: CASSYGLAGTQYF. CDR3 in DNA: TGTGCCAGCAGTTACGGACTAGCGGGGACCCAGTACTTC. This rearrangement joins TRBV6-5 to TRBJ2-5, with 11 nucleotides matching TRBD2. This CDR3 contains 13 residues. V dropped 2 bases and J dropped 7; count of bases not matched to a gene: 0. CDR1 and CDR2 from the germline V gene are MNHEY and SVGAGI.

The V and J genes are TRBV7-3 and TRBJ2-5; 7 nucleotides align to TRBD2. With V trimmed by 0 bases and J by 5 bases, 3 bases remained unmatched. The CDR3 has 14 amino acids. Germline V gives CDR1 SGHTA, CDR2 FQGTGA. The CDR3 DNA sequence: TGTGCCAGCAGCTTAACGGGGGGGATCGAGACCCAGTACTTC. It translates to CASSLTGGIETQYF.

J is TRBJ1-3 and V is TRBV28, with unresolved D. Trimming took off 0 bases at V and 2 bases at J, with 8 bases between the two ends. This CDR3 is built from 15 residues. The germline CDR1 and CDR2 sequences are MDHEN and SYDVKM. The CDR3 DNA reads TGTGCCAGCAGTTTATGGAGGACTACTGGAAACACCATATATTTT. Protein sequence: CASSLWRTTGNTIYF.

The CDR3 DNA reads as TGTGCCAGCAGTAACAGGGGGCAGGGGGAGACCCAGTACTTC. Translated, it gives CASSNRGQGETQYF. This chain connects TRBV28 to TRBJ2-5, with 9 bases identical to TRBD1. The CDR3 sequence is 14 residues long. Trimming at V came to 5 bases and at J to 5 bases, leaving 6 bases not matched to a gene. Germline loops: CDR1 MDHEN, CDR2 SYDVKM.

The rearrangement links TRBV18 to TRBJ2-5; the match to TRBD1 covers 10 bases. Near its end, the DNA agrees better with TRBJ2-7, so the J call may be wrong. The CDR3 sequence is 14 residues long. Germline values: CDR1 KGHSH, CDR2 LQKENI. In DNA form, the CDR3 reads TGTGCCAGCTCACCAGAGACAGGGGGCCTCGAGCAGTACTTC. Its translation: CASSPETGGLEQYF.

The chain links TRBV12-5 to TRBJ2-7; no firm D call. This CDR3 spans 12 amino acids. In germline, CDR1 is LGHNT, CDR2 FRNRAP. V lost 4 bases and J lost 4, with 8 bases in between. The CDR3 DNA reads TGTGCTAGTGGTTCTCTCACTTACGAGCAGTACTTC. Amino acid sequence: CASGSLTYEQYF.

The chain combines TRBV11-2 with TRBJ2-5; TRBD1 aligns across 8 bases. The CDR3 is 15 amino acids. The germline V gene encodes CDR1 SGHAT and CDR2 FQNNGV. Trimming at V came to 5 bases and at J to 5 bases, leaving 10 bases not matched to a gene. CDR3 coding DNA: TGTGCCAGCAGCACGTGGGACAGGCAGGCGGAGACCCAGTACTTC. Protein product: CASSTWDRQAETQYF.

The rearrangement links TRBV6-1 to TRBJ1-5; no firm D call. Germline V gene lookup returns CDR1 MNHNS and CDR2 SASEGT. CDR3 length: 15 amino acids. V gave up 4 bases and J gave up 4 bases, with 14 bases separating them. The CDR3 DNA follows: TGTGCCAGCAGTGTCCGGTATGGGGAAAATCAGCCCCAGCATTTT. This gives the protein CASSVRYGENQPQHF.

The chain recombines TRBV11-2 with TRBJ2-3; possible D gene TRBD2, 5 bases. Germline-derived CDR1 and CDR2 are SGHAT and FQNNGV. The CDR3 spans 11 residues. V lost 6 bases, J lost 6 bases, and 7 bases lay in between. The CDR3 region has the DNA TGTGCCAGCAGGAGGGCGGATACGCAGTATTTT. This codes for CASRRADTQYF.

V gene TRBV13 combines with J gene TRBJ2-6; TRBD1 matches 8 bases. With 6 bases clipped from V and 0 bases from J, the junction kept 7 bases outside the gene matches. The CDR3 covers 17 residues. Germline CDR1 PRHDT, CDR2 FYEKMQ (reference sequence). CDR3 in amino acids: CASSKQGGVSGANVLTF. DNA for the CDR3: TGTGCCAGCAGTAAACAGGGGGGCGTCTCTGGGGCCAACGTCCTGACTTTC.

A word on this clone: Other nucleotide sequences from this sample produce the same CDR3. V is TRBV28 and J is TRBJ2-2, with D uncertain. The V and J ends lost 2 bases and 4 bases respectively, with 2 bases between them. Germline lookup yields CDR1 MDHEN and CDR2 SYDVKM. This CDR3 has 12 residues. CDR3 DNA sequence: TGTGCCAGCAGTTTAAGCACCGGGGAGCTGTTTTTT. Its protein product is CASSLSTGELFF.

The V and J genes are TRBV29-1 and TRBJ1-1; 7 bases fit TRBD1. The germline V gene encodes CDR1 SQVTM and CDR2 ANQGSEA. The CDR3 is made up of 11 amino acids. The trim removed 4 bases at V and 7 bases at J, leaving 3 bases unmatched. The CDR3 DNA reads TGCAGCGTTGCCCGGGACAGTGAAGCTTTCTTT. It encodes CSVARDSEAFF.

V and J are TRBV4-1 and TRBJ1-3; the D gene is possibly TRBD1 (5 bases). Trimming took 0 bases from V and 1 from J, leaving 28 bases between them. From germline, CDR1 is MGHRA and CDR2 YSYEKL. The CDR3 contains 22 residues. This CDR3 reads CASSQDDVTLEGRKWSGNTIYF. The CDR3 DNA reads TGCGCCAGCAGCCAAGACGATGTCACCTTGGAGGGGAGAAAGTGGTCTGGAAACACCATATATTTT.